A single sample is the source of the 9 T cell receptor beta chains below, sequenced in a study of T cell responses to AZD1222 COVID-19 vaccine. Repertoires were generated with immunoSEQ multiplex PCR, while TCRdb's copy carries only in-frame clones and drops some. The profile shows 95,000 to 150,000 clones, roughly nine tenths of them singletons. Specimen: peripheral blood, collected on day 0 of AZD1222 vaccination. These receptors were collected from an adult in good health.

The chain combines TRBV6-2 or TRBV6-3 with TRBJ1-5; D gene ambiguous. Germline-derived CDR1 and CDR2 are MNHEY and SVGEGT. The ends were cut back, 5 bases at V and 3 bases at J, with 14 bases in the middle. The CDR3 is 15 residues long. CDR3 sequence reads: CASSHLGSTNQPQHF. CDR3 nucleotide sequence: TGTGCCAGCAGTCACTTGGGCAGCACCAATCAGCCCCAGCATTTT.

The chain uses TRBV6-5 and TRBJ2-7; D call uncertain. CDR3 length: 15 residues. Germline CDR1 MNHEY, CDR2 SVGAGI. The V end lost 5 bases, the J end lost 2 bases, and 16 bases lay between the germline ends. CDR3: CASSRTGSLTYEQYF. The CDR3 DNA reads TGTGCCAGCAGTCGAACCGGGTCCTTAACCTACGAGCAGTACTTC.

The rearrangement links TRBV29-1 to TRBJ2-7, with a weak D call TRBD2 (6 bases). Between the trimmed V and J ends, which lost 7 bases and 5 bases, there was a span of 15 bases. CDR1 is SQVTM, CDR2 ANQGSEA, per germline. The CDR3 runs to 12 residues. The CDR3 coding sequence is TGCAGCGCTACTAGCTTTTCCCACGAGCAGTACTTC. Its protein product is CSATSFSHEQYF.

This chain joins TRBV6-5 and TRBJ2-1; a weak D match, TRBD2 (6 bases). In germline, CDR1 is MNHEY, CDR2 SVGAGI. The CDR3 contains 14 residues. V was pared by 0 bases and J by 9 bases, with 12 bases between. The CDR3 sequence is CASSYSRLEVEQFF. The CDR3 DNA follows: TGTGCCAGCAGTTACTCAAGACTAGAGGTTGAGCAGTTCTTC.

The J gene is TRBJ1-1, the V gene TRBV21-1; no check of the table's D call, TRBD1, against the DNA was made. TRBV21-1 is an annotated pseudogene. CDR3 size: 14 residues. The CDR3 spells CASREQVQNTEAFF. CDR3 nucleotides: TGTGCCAGCAGGGAACAGGTTCAGAACACTGAAGCTTTCTTT.

The V gene is TRBV12-3 or TRBV12-4, the J gene TRBJ1-5, with D perhaps TRBD1 (6 bases). This CDR3 region has 13 residues. The germline V and J ends were trimmed by 6 bases and 3 bases, with 9 bases remaining between them. Written as DNA, the CDR3 is TGTGCCAGCAGCAGGACAGACAATCAGCCCCAGCATTTT. It codes for CASSRTDNQPQHF.

The rearrangement joins TRBV5-8 to TRBJ1-2; D remains ambiguous. CDR1 and CDR2 from the germline V gene are SGHTS and YDEGEE. V lost 0 bases to trimming and J lost 7 bases, with 19 bases between them. There are 16 residues in the CDR3. CDR3 in DNA: TGTGCCAGCAGCTTGGATGCGGCAGTCCCTGGGGTTGGCTACACCTTC. This codes for CASSLDAAVPGVGYTF. Supplemented by reference TRBV5-8 and TRBJ1-2, the full variable domain reads EAGVTQSPTHLIKTRGQQATLRCSPISGHTSVYWYQQALGLGLQFLLWYDEGEERNRGNFPPRFSGRQFPNYSSELNVNALELEDSALYLCASSLDAAVPGVGYTFGSGTRLTVV.

The rearrangement links TRBV2 to TRBJ1-5; no clear D gene. Germline V gene data show CDR1 as SNHLY and CDR2 as FYNNEI. The CDR3 is 16 residues long. Trimming removed 2 bases from V and 7 bases from J, with 18 bases in between. DNA of the CDR3: TGTGCCAGCAGTGAAACGAGGACGGTCCGCCGACAGCCCCAGCATTTT. Protein sequence: CASSETRTVRRQPQHF.

Only a few counts were recorded for this clone. The chain couples TRBV7-9 to TRBJ2-7; 7 bases fit TRBD1. CDR1 is SEHNR, CDR2 FQNEAQ, per germline (reference sequence). V shed 8 bases and J 2 bases; nucleotides not matched to a gene: 9. The CDR3 contains 14 residues. CDR3 DNA: TGTGCCAGCGGCTCGACAGGGACCGCCTACGAGCAGTACTTC. It translates to CASGSTGTAYEQYF.